The 4 T cell receptor beta chains presented below share a single source sample, sequenced in a study of OX40 agonist ivuxolimab in advanced cancers. The library was built by means of the immunoSEQ multiplex PCR assay. Imported from immuneACCESS, the table was reduced by TCRdb to in-frame sequences with V and J called. These copies leave out some clones; in studies compared against another copy, an unresolved V gene accounts for under half, and the cause of the remainder is not known. The sample table lists over 40,000 clones, roughly 84% of them with a count of one. The top ten hold approximately 4.2% of the sample. The input for sequencing was CD4+ or CD8+ T cells sorted from blood, taken in a trial of the OX40 agonist ivuxolimab. Source of these receptors: an adult with an advanced solid tumor such as melanoma, head and neck, liver or kidney cancer.

The V gene is TRBV4-1, the J gene TRBJ2-1, with unresolved D. This CDR3 region has 15 residues. Germline V gene lookup returns CDR1 MGHRA and CDR2 YSYEKL. Trimming removed 0 bases at V and 4 bases at J, with 10 bases between. CDR3 residues: CASSQEDPRYNEQFF. In DNA form, the CDR3 reads TGCGCCAGCAGCCAAGAGGACCCGAGGTACAATGAGCAGTTCTTC.

This clone was seen just once. The V gene is TRBV6-6, the J gene TRBJ2-3, with D maybe TRBD2 (5 bases). Trimming removed 2 bases at V and 6 bases at J, with 12 bases between. CDR3 length equals 14 residues. Germline V gene data show CDR1 as MNHNY and CDR2 as SVGAGI (reference sequence). Here the CDR3 DNA reads TGTGCCAGCAGTTACGCCGGGGAAGGGGATACGCAGTATTTT. This translates into CASSYAGEGDTQYF.

The chain recombines TRBV5-5 with TRBJ1-4; 7 nucleotides line up with TRBD1. CDR3 length: 15 residues. Per germline, CDR1 SGHKS and CDR2 YYEKEE (reference sequence). J lost 1 base, V lost 4 bases, and 4 bases had no gene match. CDR3 in DNA: TGTGCCAGCAGCCAGGGGGACCTAACTAATGAAAAACTGTTTTTT. Protein product: CASSQGDLTNEKLFF.

This clone is a singleton in its sample. The chain combines TRBV19 with TRBJ1-5; no definite D call. The germline gives CDR1 LNHDA, CDR2 SQIVND (reference sequence). The CDR3 sequence is 17 residues long. Trimming shortened V by 3 bases and J by 2 bases, and 17 bases separated the two germline ends. CDR3 nucleotide sequence: TGTGCCAGTAGTATGGCCTTGGACCGGGCGGGCAATCAGCCCCAGCATTTT. Its protein product is CASSMALDRAGNQPQHF.